The present TCR beta chain was sequenced within a study of early T cells in non-severe SARS-CoV-2 infection. The V end was cut by 5 bases, the J end by 8 bases, with 11 bases between. Germline CDR1 is PRHDT and CDR2 is FYEKMQ (reference sequence). The CDR3 is 12 residues long. This clonotype appeared many times. Using its own MiXCR run on the 5' RACE reads, TCRdb lists one record per CDR3 protein. The table shows about 67,000 distinct CDR3 sequences, with about 9.9% occurring only once. The sequenced sample was whole blood. The chain combines TRBV13 with TRBJ2-3, with a tentative D call TRBD2 (5 bases). The receptor was derived from an adult who was a healthcare worker with PCR-confirmed SARS-CoV-2 infection or an uninfected control (not recorded which). CDR3 sequence: CASSHGKTTQYF. CDR3 sequence (DNA): TGTGCCAGCAGCCACGGGAAGACTACGCAGTATTTT.